Shown below are 32 T cell receptor beta chains from a single sample sequenced in a study of T cell repertoires in cytomegalovirus infection. MiXCR, run by TCRdb on the reads, gives a single entry per CDR3 protein. The table lists some 700,000 distinct CDR3 sequences, 35% of them singletons. The sample comprised PBMCs. Receptors were obtained from a human donor in good health (CMV status not recorded). Some clones in this sample may be carry-over from other donors' samples.

This clonotype came up many times. The genes are TRBV7-2 and TRBJ2-1; D possibly corresponds to TRBD1 (6 bases). The CDR3 is made up of 11 amino acids. With 5 bases removed from V and 12 bases from J, the gap between germline ends came to 11 bases. Germline V gene data show CDR1 as SGHTA and CDR2 as FQGNSA. The CDR3 nucleotides are TGTGCCAGCAGCCCGACAGGAAGGCAGTTCTTC. Translated, it gives CASSPTGRQFF.

Regarding this clonotype: One end of the junction varies from germline; a read error may be responsible. The gene calls are TRBV4-1 and TRBJ1-5; TRBD1 aligns across 9 bases. CDR3 length equals 17 residues. The germline gives CDR1 MGHRA, CDR2 YSYEKL. CDR3 loop: CASSQAWDRDSNQPQHF. The CDR3, as DNA: TGTGCCAGCAGCCAAGCCTGGGACAGGGATAGCAATCAGCCCCAGCATTTT.

The chain is built from TRBV5-1 and TRBJ1-6; TRBD1 agrees at 8 bases. V lost 4 bases, J lost 9 bases, and 9 bases stayed unmatched. Germline CDR1 reads SGHRS; CDR2 reads YFSETQ. The CDR3 has 15 amino acids. CDR3 amino acids: CASSANLDRASPLHF. CDR3 coding DNA: TGCGCCAGCAGCGCAAACCTGGACAGGGCTTCACCCCTCCACTTT. Looking up the rest from reference TRBV5-1 and TRBJ1-6 gives the full variable domain: KAGVTQTPRYLIKTRGQQVTLSCSPISGHRSVSWYQQTPGQGLQFLFEYFSETQRNKGNFPGRFSGRQFSNSRSEMNVSTLELGDSALYLCASSANLDRASPLHFGNGTRLTVT.

The chain recombines TRBV12-3 or TRBV12-4 with TRBJ1-2; D not certain. The CDR3 spans 12 residues. The germline V and J ends were trimmed by 1 base and 12 bases, with 12 bases remaining between them. In DNA, the CDR3 is TGTGCCAGCAGTTTAGAAGGCGGGGTTGACACCTTC. Translation: CASSLEGGVDTF.

This clonotype was seen ten or more times. The chain carries TRBV10-3 and TRBJ1-1; 7 nucleotides match TRBD1. This CDR3 has 14 amino acids. The germline CDR1 and CDR2 sequences are ENHRY and SYGVKD. The V segment lost 6 bases and the J segment 3 bases; nucleotides outside the gene matches: 7. CDR3 region: CAIRSGTADTEAFF. The DNA for the CDR3 is TGTGCCATCAGATCGGGGACAGCAGACACTGAAGCTTTCTTT.

The CDR3 coding sequence is TGTGCCAGCAGTCCGGTAGGGAGAGGGGACACTGAAGCTTTCTTT. The encoded protein is CASSPVGRGDTEAFF. The genes are TRBV6-5 and TRBJ1-1; D possibly corresponds to TRBD1 (5 bases). CDR1 is MNHEY, CDR2 SVGAGI, per germline. Deletions cut 5 bases from V and 3 bases from J, with 16 bases between. There are 15 residues in the CDR3.

The table lists this clonotype with many counts. The chain employs TRBV7-3 and TRBJ1-1, with no clear D. Trimming shortened V by 5 bases and J by 1 base, and 11 bases separated the two germline ends. CDR1 is SGHTA and CDR2 is FQGTGA in the germline V gene. The CDR3 length is 14 residues. DNA for the CDR3: TGTGCCAGCAGCCCTCGGGGTCAGAACACTGAAGCTTTCTTT. It yields the protein CASSPRGQNTEAFF.

This clonotype was counted ten times or more. The chain recombines TRBV7-9 with TRBJ1-2; D might be TRBD1 (5 bases). Trimming stripped 5 bases from V and 5 bases from J, with 12 bases between. There are 13 residues in the CDR3. Germline CDR1 and CDR2: SEHNR and FQNEAQ (reference sequence). This CDR3 reads CASSPGTQYGYTF. CDR3 DNA sequence: TGTGCCAGCAGCCCTGGGACCCAGTATGGCTACACCTTC.

With regard to this clonotype: Its ends do not fully match the called genes, so a read error is possible. The chain uses TRBV7-8 and TRBJ1-2; 7 nucleotides match TRBD1. CDR1 SGHVS and CDR2 FQNEAQ come from the germline V gene. The CDR3 is made up of 15 amino acids. The CDR3 bases are TGTTCCAGCAGCCCGACGACAGGGTGGGCCTATGGCTACACCTTC. Encoded protein: CSSSPTTGWAYGYTF.

This sequence joins TRBV12-3 or TRBV12-4 and TRBJ1-2, with 7 bases that match TRBD1. J was trimmed by 7 bases and V by 5 bases; bases with no gene match: 16. This CDR3 is built from 16 residues. DNA for the CDR3: TGTGCCAGCAGTCTCCAGGGGGGGAGAGGATTGGGTGGCTACACCTTC. It encodes CASSLQGGRGLGGYTF.

A remark on this clonotype: A junction end diverges from the germline sequence, so it may reflect a read error. The chain recombines TRBV7-2 with TRBJ2-2; 13 nucleotides line up with TRBD2. This CDR3 is built from 17 residues. In germline, CDR1 is SGHTA, CDR2 FQGNSA. The CDR3 loop reads CARSLGGTSGNTGELFF. DNA for the CDR3: TGTGCCAGAAGCTTAGGTGGGACTAGCGGGAACACCGGTGAGCTGTTTTTT.

This clonotype was seen a handful of times. This chain uses TRBV19 with TRBJ1-5, with D unresolved. V was shortened by 7 bases and J by 0 bases, with 10 bases between the two germline ends. There are 14 residues in the CDR3. CDR1 and CDR2 (germline): LNHDA, SQIVND (reference sequence). The CDR3 region is CASTSDYSNQPQHF. In nucleotides, the CDR3 is TGTGCCAGTACATCCGATTATAGCAATCAGCCCCAGCATTTT. Based on the CDR3 plus reference TRBV19 and TRBJ1-5, the full variable domain is DGGITQSPKYLFRKEGQNVTLSCEQNLNHDAMYWYRQDPGQGLRLIYYSQIVNDFQKGDIAEGYSVSREKKESFPLTVTSAQKNPTAFYLCASTSDYSNQPQHFGDGTRLSIL.

This clonotype was seen more than once but under ten times. The CDR3 DNA reads TGTGCCAGCAGACCCGACCGCTCAAACGAGCAGTACTTC. It specifies CASRPDRSNEQYF. The chain uses TRBV6-1 and TRBJ2-7; D gene uncertain. In germline, CDR1 is MNHNS, CDR2 SASEGT. The CDR3 has 13 residues. Trimming took 6 bases from V and 5 from J, leaving 14 bases between them.

CDR3 nucleotide sequence: TGTGCCAGCAGCTTAGAGGCAGGGCACTACGAGCAGTACTTC. Translating gives CASSLEAGHYEQYF. This chain connects TRBV7-6 to TRBJ2-7, with a tentative D call TRBD1 (5 bases). V lost 1 base, J lost 3 bases, and 10 bases lay in between. This CDR3 has 14 amino acids. The germline V gene encodes CDR1 SGHVS and CDR2 FNYEAQ.

The chain employs TRBV10-3 and TRBJ2-5; D is unclear. The length of the CDR3 is 12 residues. The germline V and J ends were trimmed by 6 bases and 2 bases, with 7 bases remaining between them. In germline, CDR1 is ENHRY, CDR2 SYGVKD. The CDR3 DNA reads as TGTGCCATCAGCCCCCAACAAGAGACCCAGTACTTC. Translating gives CAISPQQETQYF.

This chain joins TRBV19 and TRBJ2-5; tentatively, D is TRBD1 (6 bases). The length of the CDR3 is 15 residues. CDR1 and CDR2 from the germline V gene are LNHDA and SQIVND (reference sequence). The germline V and J ends were trimmed by 3 bases and 2 bases, with 13 bases remaining between them. CDR3: CASSIGGTPQETQYF. DNA for the CDR3: TGTGCCAGTAGTATTGGTGGGACACCGCAAGAGACCCAGTACTTC.

This clonotype was found a few times. This chain uses TRBV7-9 with TRBJ2-3; perhaps TRBD2 as D (6 bases). The germline V and J ends were trimmed by 0 bases and 0 bases, with 7 bases remaining between them. Germline CDR1 and CDR2: SEHNR and FQNEAQ (reference sequence). The CDR3 sequence is 15 residues long. Here the CDR3 DNA reads TGTGCCAGCAGCTTAGCCCGGGGGAGCACAGATACGCAGTATTTT. This codes for CASSLARGSTDTQYF.

The V gene is TRBV7-9, the J gene TRBJ2-7; 9 positions agree with TRBD2. The CDR3 has 14 residues. V shed 5 bases and J 5 bases; nucleotides not matched to a gene: 7. CDR1 and CDR2 (germline): SEHNR, FQNEAQ (reference sequence). CDR3 sequence reads: CASSPIAGGDEQYF. The CDR3 nucleotides are TGTGCCAGCAGCCCCATTGCGGGAGGGGACGAGCAGTACTTC.

This clonotype was observed a handful of times. The rearrangement joins TRBV28 to TRBJ1-1, with 7 bases lining up with TRBD1. Per germline, CDR1 MDHEN and CDR2 SYDVKM. The CDR3 runs 16 residues. The junction had 11 bases not matched to a gene; V was cut back by 2 bases and J by 5 bases. The CDR3 DNA follows: TGTGCCAGCAGTTTACAGGGGGGGAGGGGGTGGACTGAAGCTTTCTTT. Amino acid sequence: CASSLQGGRGWTEAFF.

This clonotype was seen ten or more times. The J gene is TRBJ1-1, the V gene TRBV2; TRBD1 aligns across 8 bases. The CDR3 has 16 residues. J was trimmed by 3 bases and V by 6 bases; bases with no gene match: 12. From germline, CDR1 is SNHLY and CDR2 FYNNEI. The DNA for the CDR3 is TGTGCCAGCAGGTTCACAGGACAGGGAGGGGACACTGAAGCTTTCTTT. Its protein product is CASRFTGQGGDTEAFF.

The V call is TRBV5-1, the J call TRBJ2-7; 11 nucleotides match TRBD2. Losses at the gene ends were 4 bases for V and 2 bases for J; bases not matched to a gene: 5. Germline CDR1 is SGHRS and CDR2 is YFSETQ. This CDR3 comprises 15 residues. The CDR3 DNA reads as TGCGCCAGCAGCCGACTTAGCGGGGGGGCCTACGAGCAGTACTTC. It encodes CASSRLSGGAYEQYF. Full variable domain (remainder filled in from reference TRBV5-1 and TRBJ2-7): KAGVTQTPRYLIKTRGQQVTLSCSPISGHRSVSWYQQTPGQGLQFLFEYFSETQRNKGNFPGRFSGRQFSNSRSEMNVSTLELGDSALYLCASSRLSGGAYEQYFGPGTRLTVT.

This chain connects TRBV12-3 or TRBV12-4 to TRBJ1-1; no reliable D call. With 3 bases removed from V and 4 bases from J, the gap between germline ends came to 12 bases. The CDR3 has 14 amino acids. The CDR3 coding sequence is TGTGCCAGCAGTTTTTCGGGGTCTGGCACTGAAGCTTTCTTT. Its translation: CASSFSGSGTEAFF.

This clonotype was recorded many times. This chain connects TRBV7-3 to TRBJ2-2; no clear D. Trimming stripped 3 bases from V and 1 base from J, with 9 bases between. There are 15 residues in the CDR3. CDR1 is SGHTA, CDR2 FQGTGA, per germline. CDR3: CASSLDGVNTGELFF. In DNA form, the CDR3 reads TGTGCCAGCAGCTTGGATGGGGTGAACACCGGGGAGCTGTTTTTT.

The chain carries TRBV13 and TRBJ2-7, with D maybe TRBD2 (5 bases). V shed 5 bases and J shed 7 bases, with 18 bases lying between them. Germline V lookup: CDR1 PRHDT, CDR2 FYEKMQ (reference sequence). The CDR3 totals 14 residues. DNA for the CDR3: TGTGCCAGCAGCCCGACGGGCCCAACGGGGGAGCAGTACTTC. This gives the protein CASSPTGPTGEQYF.

The chain links TRBV7-8 to TRBJ2-7, with no clear D. V gave up 8 bases and J gave up 4 bases, with 15 bases separating them. This CDR3 spans 13 amino acids. Germline CDR1 and CDR2: SGHVS and FQNEAQ. The CDR3 DNA follows: TGTGCCAGCTGCTACCAGGCGGAGTACGAGCAGTACTTC. It encodes CASCYQAEYEQYF.

In this sample, this clonotype turned up a few times. The rearrangement links TRBV12-3 or TRBV12-4 to TRBJ2-6; TRBD2 agrees at 7 bases. V lost 11 bases to trimming and J lost 3 bases; unmatched junction nucleotides: 4. This CDR3 has 13 amino acids. As DNA, the CDR3 is TGTGCCGGGAGGGTAGATGGGGCCAACGTCCTGACTTTC. Protein product: CAGRVDGANVLTF.

The V call is TRBV6-5, the J call TRBJ2-5, with TRBD1 matching 7 bases. Germline CDR1 is MNHEY and CDR2 is SVGAGI. The CDR3 covers 15 residues. The ends lost 6 bases at V and 1 base at J; junction bases unmatched: 8. Written as DNA, the CDR3 is TGTGCCAGCAGCTCAGGGACAGAGAGCCAAGAGACCCAGTACTTC. Its translation: CASSSGTESQETQYF.

This rearrangement joins TRBV6-2 or TRBV6-3 to TRBJ2-5; TRBD2 is a possible D gene (6 bases). Between the trimmed V and J ends, which lost 6 bases and 3 bases, there was a span of 11 bases. CDR1 and CDR2 (germline): MNHEY, SVGEGT. The CDR3 totals 13 residues. DNA of the CDR3: TGTGCCAGCAGCGGGACGGGAGAAGAGACCCAGTACTTC. Translation: CASSGTGEETQYF.

This clonotype was seen a handful of times. This chain connects TRBV6-1 to TRBJ2-5; 7 bases are a match to TRBD2. The length of the CDR3 is 15 residues. The germline CDR1 and CDR2 sequences are MNHNS and SASEGT. The trim removed 2 bases at V and 1 base at J, leaving 4 bases unmatched. Here the CDR3 DNA reads TGTGCCAGCAGTGAAAGCGCGGGGGTCCAAGAGACCCAGTACTTC. It codes for CASSESAGVQETQYF.

The V call is TRBV20-1, the J call TRBJ1-2; TRBD1 might be the D (6 bases). The V and J ends lost 7 bases and 8 bases respectively, with 23 bases between them. The CDR3 runs to 14 residues. Germline CDR1 is DFQATT and CDR2 is SNEGSKA (reference sequence). The CDR3 DNA reads as TGCAGTGTCGGGGTCGGCAGGGGAGGGAGCGGCTACACCTTC. Its translation: CSVGVGRGGSGYTF.

V gene TRBV5-4 combines with J gene TRBJ2-5; TRBD1 or TRBD2 may be the D gene (5 bases each). The V end lost 5 bases, the J end lost 2 bases, and 16 bases lay between the germline ends. This CDR3 has 15 residues. Germline V gene data show CDR1 as SGHNT and CDR2 as YYREEE (reference sequence). CDR3 sequence reads: CASSFSGGQQETQYF. The DNA for the CDR3 is TGTGCCAGCAGTTTTTCTGGGGGTCAACAAGAGACCCAGTACTTC.

The V call is TRBV14, the J call TRBJ2-7, with TRBD2 matching 8 bases. This CDR3 spans 15 amino acids. Looked up from germline, CDR1 is SGHDN and CDR2 is FVKESK. Trimming cost V 8 bases and J 7 bases; bases outside gene matches: 16. CDR3 in amino acids: CASGARSGTLDEQYF. CDR3 in DNA: TGTGCCAGCGGAGCCCGTAGCGGGACGTTAGATGAGCAGTACTTC.